This T cell receptor (beta chain) was obtained from a study of regulatory T cells in long-lasting Graves disease. Investigators prepared the TCR beta libraries by applying iRepertoire HTBI primers and Arm-PCR of CDR3 regions. Each CDR3 protein is one row after TCRdb ran MiXCR on the multiplex PCR reads. The data show about 350,000 distinct CDR3 sequences, with around 17% seen just once and roughly 30% held by the top ten. Notes on the study in general: Sharing of public clonotypes was greater in persistent patients (about 2,500) than in new patients (around 1,000).

This clonotype was picked up many times. As yet, its antigen is unknown. Time point meaning: newly diagnosed GD, antithyroid drugs for less than 3 months. Generation of the TCR library employed RNA extracted from PBMCs. V was cut by 0 bases and J by 0 bases, with 10 bases left in between. The germline V gene encodes CDR1 SGHRS and CDR2 YFSETQ. This CDR3 contains 15 residues. The same sample was also studied in work on T cells in Graves' hyperthyroidism and ophthalmopathy. This second report adds: The HTBI primer set drove a first-round RT-PCR of the TCR CDR3. Blood shared most expanded thyroid clonotypes above 0.001. Model output signaled ophthalmopathy a median about seven months ahead of onset.

The specimen comprised peripheral blood mononuclear cells (PBMCs), sampled at new diagnosis, from a patient treated with antithyroid drugs. This chain links TRBV5-1 with TRBJ2-7, with D uncertain. The receptor's source is a middle-aged man with Graves disease. The CDR3 here is CASSLAPGSSYEQYF. CDR3 nucleotide sequence: TGCGCCAGCAGCTTGGCCCCGGGTAGCTCCTACGAGCAGTACTTC.